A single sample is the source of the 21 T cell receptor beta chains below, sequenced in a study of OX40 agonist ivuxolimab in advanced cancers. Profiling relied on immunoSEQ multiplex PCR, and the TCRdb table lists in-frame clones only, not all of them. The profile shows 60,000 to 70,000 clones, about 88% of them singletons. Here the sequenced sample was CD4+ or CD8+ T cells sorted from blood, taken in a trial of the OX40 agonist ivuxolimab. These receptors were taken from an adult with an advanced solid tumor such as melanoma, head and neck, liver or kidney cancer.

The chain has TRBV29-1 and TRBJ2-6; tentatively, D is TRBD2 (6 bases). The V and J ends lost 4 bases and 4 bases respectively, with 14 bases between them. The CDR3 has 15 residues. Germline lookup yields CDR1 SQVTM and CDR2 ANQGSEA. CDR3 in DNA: TGCAGCGTTGTAGAAGGGAGGAGGGGGGCCAACGTCCTGACTTTC. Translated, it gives CSVVEGRRGANVLTF.

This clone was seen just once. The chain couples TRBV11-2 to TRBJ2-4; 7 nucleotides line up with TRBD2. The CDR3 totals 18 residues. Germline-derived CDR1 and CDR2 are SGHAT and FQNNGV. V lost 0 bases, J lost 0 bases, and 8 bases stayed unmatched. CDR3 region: CASSLDHGTTLAKNIQYF. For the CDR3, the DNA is TGTGCCAGCAGCTTAGATCACGGGACTACACTAGCCAAAAACATTCAGTACTTC.

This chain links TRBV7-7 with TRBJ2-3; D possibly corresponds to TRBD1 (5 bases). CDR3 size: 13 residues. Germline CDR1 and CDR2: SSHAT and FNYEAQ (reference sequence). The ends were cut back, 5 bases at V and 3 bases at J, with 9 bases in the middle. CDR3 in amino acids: CASSRGLTDTQYF. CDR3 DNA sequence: TGTGCCAGCAGCAGGGGCCTTACAGATACGCAGTATTTT.

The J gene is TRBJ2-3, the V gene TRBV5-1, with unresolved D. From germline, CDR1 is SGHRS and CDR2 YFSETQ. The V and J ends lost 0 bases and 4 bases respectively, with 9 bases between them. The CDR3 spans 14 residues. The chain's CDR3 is CASSLGHRADTQYF. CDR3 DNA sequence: TGCGCCAGCAGCTTGGGCCACCGGGCAGATACGCAGTATTTT. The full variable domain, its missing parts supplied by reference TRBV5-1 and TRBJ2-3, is KAGVTQTPRYLIKTRGQQVTLSCSPISGHRSVSWYQQTPGQGLQFLFEYFSETQRNKGNFPGRFSGRQFSNSRSEMNVSTLELGDSALYLCASSLGHRADTQYFGPGTRLTVL.

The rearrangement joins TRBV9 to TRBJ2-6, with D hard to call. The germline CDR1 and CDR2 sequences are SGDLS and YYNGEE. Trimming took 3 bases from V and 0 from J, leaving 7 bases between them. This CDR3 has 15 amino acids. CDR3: CASSEANSGANVLTF. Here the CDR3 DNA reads TGTGCCAGCAGCGAGGCAAACTCTGGGGCCAACGTCCTGACTTTC.

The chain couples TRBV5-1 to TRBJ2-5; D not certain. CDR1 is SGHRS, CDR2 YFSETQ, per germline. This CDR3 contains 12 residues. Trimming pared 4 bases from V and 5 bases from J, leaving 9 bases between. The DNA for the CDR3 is TGCGCCAGCAGCGATGAAATGGAGACCCAGTACTTC. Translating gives CASSDEMETQYF.

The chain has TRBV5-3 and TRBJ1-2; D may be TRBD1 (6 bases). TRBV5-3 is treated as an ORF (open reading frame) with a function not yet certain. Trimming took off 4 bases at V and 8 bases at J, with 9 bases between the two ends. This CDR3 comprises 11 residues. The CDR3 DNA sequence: TGTGCCAGAAGCCGGGGGCGGGGCTACACCTTC. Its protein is CARSRGRGYTF.

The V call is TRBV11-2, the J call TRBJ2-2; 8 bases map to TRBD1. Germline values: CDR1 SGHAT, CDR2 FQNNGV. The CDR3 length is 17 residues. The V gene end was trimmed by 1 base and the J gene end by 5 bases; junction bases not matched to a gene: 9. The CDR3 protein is CASSLVRTGRYTGELFF. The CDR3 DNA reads TGTGCCAGCAGCTTAGTACGGACAGGGCGTTATACCGGGGAGCTGTTTTTT. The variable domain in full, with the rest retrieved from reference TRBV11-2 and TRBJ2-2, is EAGVAQSPRYKIIEKRQSVAFWCNPISGHATLYWYQQILGQGPKLLIQFQNNGVVDDSQLPKDRFSAERLKGVDSTLKIQPAKLEDSAVYLCASSLVRTGRYTGELFFGEGSRLTVL.

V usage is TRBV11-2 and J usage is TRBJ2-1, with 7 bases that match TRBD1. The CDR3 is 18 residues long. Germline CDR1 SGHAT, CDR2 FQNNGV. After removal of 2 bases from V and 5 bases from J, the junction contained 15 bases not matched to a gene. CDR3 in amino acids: CASSLIQVLYRGDNEQFF. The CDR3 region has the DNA TGTGCCAGCAGCTTAATTCAAGTTTTGTACAGGGGCGACAATGAGCAGTTCTTC.

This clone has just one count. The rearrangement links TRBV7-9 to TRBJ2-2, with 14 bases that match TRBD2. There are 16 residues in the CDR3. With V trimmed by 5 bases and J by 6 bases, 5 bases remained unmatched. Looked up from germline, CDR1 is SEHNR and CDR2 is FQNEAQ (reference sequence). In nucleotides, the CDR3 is TGTGCCAGCAGCAGACTAGCGGGAGGGCCGTCCGGGGAGCTGTTTTTT. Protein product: CASSRLAGGPSGELFF.

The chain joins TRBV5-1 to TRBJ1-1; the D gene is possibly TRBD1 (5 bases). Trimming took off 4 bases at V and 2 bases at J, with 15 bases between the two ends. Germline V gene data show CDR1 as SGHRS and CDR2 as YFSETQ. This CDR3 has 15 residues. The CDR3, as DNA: TGCGCCAGCAGCCCCGGAGGACACTATAACACTGAAGCTTTCTTT. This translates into CASSPGGHYNTEAFF. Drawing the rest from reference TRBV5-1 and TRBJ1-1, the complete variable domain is KAGVTQTPRYLIKTRGQQVTLSCSPISGHRSVSWYQQTPGQGLQFLFEYFSETQRNKGNFPGRFSGRQFSNSRSEMNVSTLELGDSALYLCASSPGGHYNTEAFFGQGTRLTVV.

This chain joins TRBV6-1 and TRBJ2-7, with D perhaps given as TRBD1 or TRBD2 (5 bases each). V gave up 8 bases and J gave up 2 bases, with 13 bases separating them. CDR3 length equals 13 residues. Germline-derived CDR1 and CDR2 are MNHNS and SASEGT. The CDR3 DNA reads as TGTGCCAGCCCCCGGGACGGCACCTACGAGCAGTACTTC. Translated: CASPRDGTYEQYF.

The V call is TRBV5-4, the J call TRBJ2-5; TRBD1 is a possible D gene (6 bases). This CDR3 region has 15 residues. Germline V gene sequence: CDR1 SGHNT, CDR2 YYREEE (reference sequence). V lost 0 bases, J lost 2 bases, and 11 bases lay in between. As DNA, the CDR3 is TGTGCCAGCAGCTTGGTTGGGGGCCCTCAAGAGACCCAGTACTTC. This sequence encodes CASSLVGGPQETQYF.

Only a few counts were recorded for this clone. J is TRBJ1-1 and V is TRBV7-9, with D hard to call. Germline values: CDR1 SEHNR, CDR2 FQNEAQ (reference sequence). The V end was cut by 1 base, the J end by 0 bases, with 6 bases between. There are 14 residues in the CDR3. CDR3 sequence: CASSLGHVNTEAFF. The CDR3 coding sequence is TGTGCCAGCAGCTTAGGGCACGTGAACACTGAAGCTTTCTTT.

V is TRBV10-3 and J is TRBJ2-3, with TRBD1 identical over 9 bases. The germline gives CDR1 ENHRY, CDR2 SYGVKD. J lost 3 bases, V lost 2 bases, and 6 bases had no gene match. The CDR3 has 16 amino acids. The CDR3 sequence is CAISEGQGSQTDTQYF. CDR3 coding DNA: TGTGCCATCAGTGAGGGACAGGGGAGCCAGACAGATACGCAGTATTTT.

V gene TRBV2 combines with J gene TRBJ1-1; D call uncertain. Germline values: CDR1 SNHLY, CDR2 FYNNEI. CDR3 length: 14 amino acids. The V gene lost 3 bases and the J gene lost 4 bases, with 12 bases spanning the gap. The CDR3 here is CASSDPGVITEAFF. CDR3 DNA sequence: TGTGCCAGCAGTGATCCTGGGGTAATCACTGAAGCTTTCTTT. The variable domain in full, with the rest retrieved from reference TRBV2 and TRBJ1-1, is EPEVTQTPSHQVTQMGQEVILRCVPISNHLYFYWYRQILGQKVEFLVSFYNNEISEKSEIFDDQFSVERPDGSNFTLKIRSTKLEDSAMYFCASSDPGVITEAFFGQGTRLTVV.

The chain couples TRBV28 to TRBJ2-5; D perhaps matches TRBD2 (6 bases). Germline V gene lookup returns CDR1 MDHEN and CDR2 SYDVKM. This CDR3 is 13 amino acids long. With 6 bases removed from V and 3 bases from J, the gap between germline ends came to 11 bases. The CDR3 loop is CASSLGGEETQYF. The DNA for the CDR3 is TGTGCCAGCAGCCTCGGGGGAGAAGAGACCCAGTACTTC.

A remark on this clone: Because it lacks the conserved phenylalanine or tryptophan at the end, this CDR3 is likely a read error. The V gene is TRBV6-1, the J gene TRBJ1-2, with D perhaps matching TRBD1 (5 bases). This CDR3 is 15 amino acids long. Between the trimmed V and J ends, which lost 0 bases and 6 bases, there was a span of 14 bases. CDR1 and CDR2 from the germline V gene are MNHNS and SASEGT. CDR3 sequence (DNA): TGTGCCAGCAGTGAAGCTCAGGGAGGTAGCGATGGCTACACCCTC. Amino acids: CASSEAQGGSDGYTL.

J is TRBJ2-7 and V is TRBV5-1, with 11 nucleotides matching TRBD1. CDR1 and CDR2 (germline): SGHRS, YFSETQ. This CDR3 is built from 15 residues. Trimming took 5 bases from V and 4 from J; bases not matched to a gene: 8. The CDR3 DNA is TGCGCCAGCAGTTCCTCCGGGACAGGGGGTTACGAGCAGTACTTC. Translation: CASSSSGTGGYEQYF. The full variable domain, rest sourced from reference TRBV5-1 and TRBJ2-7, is KAGVTQTPRYLIKTRGQQVTLSCSPISGHRSVSWYQQTPGQGLQFLFEYFSETQRNKGNFPGRFSGRQFSNSRSEMNVSTLELGDSALYLCASSSSGTGGYEQYFGPGTRLTVT.

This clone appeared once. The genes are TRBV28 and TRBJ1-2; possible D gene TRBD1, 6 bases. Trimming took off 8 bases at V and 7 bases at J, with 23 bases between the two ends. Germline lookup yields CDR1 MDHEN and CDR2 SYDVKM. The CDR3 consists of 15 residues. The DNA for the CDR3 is TGTGCCAGCGAGGGGTCGGACAGTAGTACGGGTGGCTACACCTTC. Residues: CASEGSDSSTGGYTF.

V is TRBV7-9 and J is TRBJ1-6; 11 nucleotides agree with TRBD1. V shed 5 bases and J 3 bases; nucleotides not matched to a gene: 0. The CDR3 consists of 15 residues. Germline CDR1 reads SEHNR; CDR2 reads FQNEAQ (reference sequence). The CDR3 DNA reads TGTGCCAGCAGCGGGACAGGGGGCTATAATTCACCCCTCCACTTT. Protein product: CASSGTGGYNSPLHF.